A single TCR beta chain is shown here with its context. Its antigen is not known. These data are taken from a study of cytomegalovirus exposure and HLA in healthy donors. Trimming removed 2 bases from V and 0 bases from J, with 5 bases in between. There are 14 residues in the CDR3. Germline V gives CDR1 MNHEY, CDR2 SVGAGI. Findings of the study overall: A missense variant in DCLRE1C was later tied to TCR beta V- and J-gene trimming. There were around 160 TCR beta chains listed as cytomegalovirus-associated.

PCR amplification relied on 60 Vbeta primers (plus 13 Jbeta primers). Using immunoSEQ multiplex PCR, the repertoire was profiled, and TCRdb retains in-frame clones only, with some absent. The profile shows 60,000 to 85,000 clones, more than 60% of them singletons. Sequencing input: PBMCs. The chain employs TRBV6-5 and TRBJ2-1; no reliable D call. The sequence derives from a male donor in good health and CMV-seropositive. For the CDR3, the DNA is TGTGCCAGCAGTTACAGCCCCTCCTACAATGAGCAGTTCTTC. It specifies CASSYSPSYNEQFF.